In this sample, the clone carrying this TCR beta chain is medium-sized (0.01 to 0.1%). The entry originates in a study of early T cells in non-severe SARS-CoV-2 infection. Across the whole study: It was bulk RNA from unsorted whole blood that was sequenced, and the chains were unpaired.

MiXCR, applied by TCRdb to the 5' RACE reads, yields one record per CDR3 protein. Among roughly 81,000 distinct CDR3 sequences listed, over 5% were seen once. The sequencing sample was made of whole blood. This receptor was identified in an adult who was a healthcare worker with PCR-confirmed SARS-CoV-2 infection or an uninfected control (not recorded which).

CDR3 bases: TGTGCCAGCAGTCCCCAGCGGGGGCATTCACCCCTCCACTTT. It is translated as CASSPQRGHSPLHF. The chain combines TRBV6-5 with TRBJ1-6; TRBD1 is a possible D gene (6 bases). The V end lost 5 bases, the J end lost 8 bases, and 13 bases lay between the germline ends. The CDR3 contains 14 residues. From germline, CDR1 is MNHEY and CDR2 SVGAGI.